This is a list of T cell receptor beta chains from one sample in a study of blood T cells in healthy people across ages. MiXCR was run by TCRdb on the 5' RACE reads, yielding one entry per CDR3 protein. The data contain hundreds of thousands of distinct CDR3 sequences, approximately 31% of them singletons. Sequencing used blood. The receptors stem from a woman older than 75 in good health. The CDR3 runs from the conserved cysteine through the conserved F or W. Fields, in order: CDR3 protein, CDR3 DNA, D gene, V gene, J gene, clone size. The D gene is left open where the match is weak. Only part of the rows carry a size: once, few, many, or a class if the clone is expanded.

CDR3: CASSLSPASTLGGGELFF
DNA: TGTGCCAGCAGTTTATCGCCGGCCTCCACTCTAGGGGGCGGGGAGCTGTTTTTT
D: NA
V: TRBV28
J: TRBJ2-2
size: few

CDR3: CASKVAGGYNEQFF
DNA: TGTGCCAGCAAGGTAGCGGGGGGCTACAATGAGCAGTTCTTC
D: TRBD2
V: TRBV6-2/TRBV6-3
J: TRBJ2-1
size: many

CDR3: CASSSRDGPNEQFF
DNA: TGCGCCAGCAGCTCGAGGGACGGCCCCAATGAGCAGTTCTTC
D: NA
V: TRBV5-1
J: TRBJ2-1
size: many

CDR3: CASSSGTGFNEQFF
DNA: TGTGCCAGCAGCTCCGGGACAGGCTTCAATGAGCAGTTCTTC
D: TRBD1
V: TRBV7-2
J: TRBJ2-1
size: many

CDR3: CASSLLGTGYTF
DNA: TGTGCCAGCAGCTTATTAGGGACTGGCTACACCTTC
D: NA
V: TRBV7-3
J: TRBJ1-2
size: once

CDR3: CSPRNRGEQFF
DNA: TGCAGTCCTCGGAACAGGGGAGAGCAGTTCTTC
D: TRBD1
V: TRBV20-1
J: TRBJ2-1
size: many

CDR3: CASSPGGLAGDTQYF
DNA: TGTGCCAGCAGCCCCGGGGGACTAGCGGGAGATACGCAGTATTTT
D: TRBD2
V: TRBV6-6
J: TRBJ2-3
size: NA

CDR3: CASSPPGGPYEQYF
DNA: TGTGCCAGCAGTCCCCCAGGGGGCCCCTACGAGCAGTACTTC
D: TRBD1
V: TRBV28
J: TRBJ2-7
size: many

CDR3: CGARSGKSSYNEQYF
DNA: TGCGGTGCTAGAAGCGGAAAGAGCTCCTACAATGAGCAGTACTTC
D: NA
V: TRBV20-1
J: TRBJ2-7
size: NA

CDR3: CSGTLPRMNTEAFF
DNA: TGCAGTGGGACATTGCCTCGGATGAACACTGAAGCTTTCTTT
D: NA
V: TRBV20-1
J: TRBJ1-1
size: few

CDR3: CASSLAGAGDGYTF
DNA: TGCGCCAGCAGCTTGGCTGGGGCAGGGGACGGCTACACCTTC
D: NA
V: TRBV5-1
J: TRBJ1-2
size: many

CDR3: CASSIGVFRSNYGCTF
DNA: TGTGCCAGCAGTATTGGGGTATTTAGGAGCAACTATGGCTGCACCTTC
D: NA
V: TRBV12-3/TRBV12-4
J: TRBJ1-2
size: NA

CDR3: CSARDPGSTSEQYF
DNA: TGCAGTGCTAGAGATCCAGGATCGACCTCAGAGCAGTACTTC
D: NA
V: TRBV20-1
J: TRBJ2-7
size: NA

CDR3: CASIFRAEETQYF
DNA: TGTGCCAGCATATTCAGAGCCGAAGAGACCCAGTACTTC
D: NA
V: TRBV6-1
J: TRBJ2-5
size: NA

CDR3: CASTLNSNQPQHF
DNA: TGTGCCAGCACCCTGAATAGCAATCAGCCCCAGCATTTT
D: NA
V: TRBV12-3/TRBV12-4
J: TRBJ1-5
size: many

CDR3: CASGFSGAGNTQYF
DNA: TGTGCCAGCGGTTTTTCAGGGGCGGGCAATACGCAGTATTTT
D: NA
V: TRBV5-5
J: TRBJ2-3
size: many

CDR3: CASSQGGRERGQYF
DNA: TGTGCCAGCAGCCAAGGAGGCAGGGAAAGGGGCCAGTACTTC
D: NA
V: TRBV3-1
J: TRBJ2-5
size: many

CDR3: CASSDLMNTEAFF
DNA: TGTGCCAGCAGTGATTTAATGAACACTGAAGCTTTCTTT
D: NA
V: TRBV2
J: TRBJ1-1
size: NA

CDR3: CASSRVRSGGTQYF
DNA: TGTGCCAGCAGCCGAGTTCGGTCGGGTGGGACCCAGTACTTC
D: NA
V: TRBV7-2
J: TRBJ2-5
size: many

CDR3: CASSRGQVGDEQYF
DNA: TGTGCCAGCAGCAGGGGGCAGGTCGGTGACGAGCAGTACTTC
D: TRBD1
V: TRBV7-3
J: TRBJ2-7
size: many

CDR3: CASSLKPGQGPQETQYF
DNA: TGTGCCAGCAGCCTAAAGCCGGGACAGGGGCCTCAAGAGACCCAGTACTTC
D: TRBD1
V: TRBV7-2
J: TRBJ2-5
size: many

CDR3: CASSWKAASYEQYF
DNA: TGTGCCAGCAGCTGGAAGGCTGCCTCCTACGAGCAGTACTTC
D: NA
V: TRBV7-2
J: TRBJ2-7
size: NA

CDR3: CAISESTSKTTQYF
DNA: TGTGCCATCAGTGAGTCGACTAGCAAAACGACCCAGTACTTC
D: TRBD2
V: TRBV10-3
J: TRBJ2-5
size: NA

CDR3: CSARDHGGNSYEQYF
DNA: TGCAGTGCTAGAGATCACGGAGGGAACTCCTACGAGCAGTACTTC
D: NA
V: TRBV20-1
J: TRBJ2-7
size: many

CDR3: CASSSGHLAGGQETQYF
DNA: TGTGCCAGCAGCTCCGGTCATCTAGCGGGGGGGCAAGAGACCCAGTACTTC
D: TRBD2
V: TRBV7-2
J: TRBJ2-5
size: many

CDR3: CAGSYSITQVNSPLHF
DNA: TGTGCCGGCAGTTACTCGATCACCCAGGTGAATTCACCCCTCCACTTT
D: NA
V: TRBV6-5
J: TRBJ1-6
size: few

CDR3: CASSPTDGSEAFF
DNA: TGTGCCAGCAGCCCGACGGACGGTTCTGAAGCTTTCTTT
D: NA
V: TRBV7-9
J: TRBJ1-1
size: NA

CDR3: CASSPQGGTSGNTIYF
DNA: TGTGCCAGCAGCCCCCAGGGAGGGACCTCTGGAAACACCATATATTTT
D: NA
V: TRBV3-1
J: TRBJ1-3
size: few

CDR3: CTSSLIGNSGANVLTF
DNA: TGTACCAGCAGCTTAATCGGGAACTCTGGGGCCAACGTCCTGACTTTC
D: NA
V: TRBV7-3
J: TRBJ2-6
size: NA

CDR3: CSAINRGGEQYF
DNA: TGCAGTGCTATAAACAGGGGGGGCGAGCAGTACTTC
D: NA
V: TRBV20-1
J: TRBJ2-7
size: many

CDR3: CSARVPGPGEQFF
DNA: TGCAGTGCTAGAGTCCCCGGACCCGGTGAGCAGTTCTTC
D: NA
V: TRBV20-1
J: TRBJ2-1
size: many